This T cell receptor beta chain was profiled in a study of blood T cell repertoires in COVID-19. Background on the study: Material from acute and convalescent COVID-19 was sourced from the United States, Italy and Spain. The cDNA or gDNA used as material had been derived from T cells, B-cell-depleted T cells, or PBMCs.

V was cut by 5 bases and J by 5 bases, with 15 bases left in between. CDR1 and CDR2 from the germline V gene are LNHDA and SQIVND (reference sequence). This CDR3 comprises 15 residues. In the source study's methods: Estimated nucleated cell counts came from reference gene primer amplification. Method: immunoSEQ multiplex PCR; TCRdb's copy keeps in-frame clones and lacks some. V, J and clone size are those of that table, while D and trimming were read from the DNA. This sample yields some 160,000 clones, of which about four fifths are seen a single time; roughly 13% belongs to the top ten. This rearrangement joins TRBV19 to TRBJ1-4, with D tentatively TRBD1 (6 bases). Specimen: peripheral blood. The source of this sequence is a woman older than 75 with acute or convalescent COVID-19. The CDR3 DNA sequence: TGTGCCAGTAGTGTCATAGACAGGCGGAATGAAAAACTGTTTTTT. Translating gives CASSVIDRRNEKLFF.